The clone carrying this T cell receptor (beta chain) occurred many times. The record originates from a study of kidney transplant recipient with SARS-CoV-2 infection. V lost 4 bases, J lost 5 bases, and 5 bases stayed unmatched. The germline V gene has CDR1 MDHEN and CDR2 SYDVKM. The CDR3 length is 14 residues. TCRdb re-called the reads through MiXCR, storing one row per CDR3 protein. The sample shows fewer than 250,000 distinct CDR3 sequences, roughly 26% of them seen only once. Source: a blood sample, taken at baseline and between days 110 and 120 from a kidney transplant recipient. This receptor was identified in a young adult male patient who had COVID-19 and was a kidney transplant recipient. These T cells may partly come from the graft donor. The chain joins TRBV28 to TRBJ2-1; 7 nucleotides match TRBD2. The CDR3 reads CASSYSGLNNEQFF. In nucleotides, the CDR3 is TGTGCCAGCAGTTATAGCGGGCTTAACAATGAGCAGTTCTTC.